Listed here are 30 T cell receptor beta chains from one sample, sequenced in a study of blood T cell repertoires in COVID-19. The assay was immunoSEQ multiplex PCR, and TCRdb's table has in-frame clones only and misses some. This repertoire shows 350,000 to 450,000 clones, roughly 90% found once; its top ten account for more than 0.85%. Specimen: PBMCs or T cells enriched from blood (not recorded which). All receptors derive from a woman aged 40-49 years who had been exposed to COVID-19.

This sequence joins TRBV23-1 and TRBJ1-6, with 7 bases identical to TRBD1. TRBV23-1 is an open reading frame, and its role is uncertain. Trimming took 1 base from V and 7 from J; bases not matched to a gene: 10. This CDR3 has 17 residues. CDR3 loop: CASSQFEDRTENSPLHF. The DNA of the CDR3 is TGCGCCAGCAGTCAATTTGAGGACAGGACCGAAAATTCACCCCTCCACTTT.

The V and J genes are TRBV19 and TRBJ1-2; the D is unclear. Germline V gene sequence: CDR1 LNHDA, CDR2 SQIVND (reference sequence). There are 14 residues in the CDR3. V lost 6 bases, J lost 4 bases, and 15 bases lay in between. CDR3 loop: CASSGLPGSYGYTF. The CDR3, as DNA: TGTGCCAGTAGCGGGCTCCCGGGGTCCTATGGCTACACCTTC.

The chain has TRBV12-2 and TRBJ2-1; TRBD1, the table's D call, lacks a check against the DNA. TRBV12-2 is deemed a pseudogene. This CDR3 region has 18 residues. The DNA for the CDR3 is TGTGCAAGTCGCTTTCGACTAGTACAGGGGGAGTCCTACAATGAGCAGTTCTTC. Translation gives CASRFRLVQGESYNEQFF.

This chain uses TRBV30 with TRBJ2-3; TRBD2 aligns across 7 bases. The trim removed 2 bases at V and 0 bases at J, leaving 2 bases unmatched. Per the germline V gene, CDR1 is GTSNPN and CDR2 is SVGIG (reference sequence). The CDR3 length is 14 residues. This CDR3 reads CAWSRGESTDTQYF. DNA for the CDR3: TGTGCCTGGAGTCGGGGGGAAAGCACAGATACGCAGTATTTT.

The chain is built from TRBV10-1 and TRBJ1-5; D possibly corresponds to TRBD1 (5 bases). The CDR3 loop spans 13 amino acids. Germline V CDR1 and CDR2: WNHNN, SYGVQD (reference sequence). With 6 bases removed from V and 5 bases from J, the gap between germline ends came to 11 bases. The CDR3 DNA reads as TGCGCCAGCAGCCAGGGTCGGGATCAGCCCCAGCATTTT. The encoded protein is CASSQGRDQPQHF.

The chain uses TRBV19 and TRBJ1-3, with a weak D call TRBD1 (5 bases). Germline V gene data show CDR1 as LNHDA and CDR2 as SQIVND (reference sequence). The CDR3 has 15 residues. V was shortened by 3 bases and J by 2 bases, with 11 bases between the two germline ends. CDR3 residues: CASSIYGGAGNTIYF. The DNA for the CDR3 is TGTGCCAGTAGTATTTACGGGGGAGCTGGAAACACCATATATTTT.

CDR3 region: CASSQSGLAVYNEQFF. CDR3 DNA: TGTGCCAGCAGCCAGTCCGGACTAGCGGTCTACAATGAGCAGTTCTTC. The chain carries TRBV7-2 and TRBJ2-1; TRBD2 agrees at 10 bases. V lost 5 bases, J lost 3 bases, and 7 bases stayed unmatched. The CDR3 contains 16 residues. Germline-derived CDR1 and CDR2 are SGHTA and FQGNSA.

The chain uses TRBV27 and TRBJ1-5; 7 bases agree with TRBD1. V dropped 4 bases and J dropped 6; count of bases not matched to a gene: 9. CDR1 and CDR2 from the germline V gene are MNHEY and SMNVEV (reference sequence). This CDR3 has 15 residues. The chain's CDR3 is CASSSTPGGIQPQHF. CDR3 nucleotides: TGTGCCAGCAGTTCTACCCCAGGGGGAATTCAGCCCCAGCATTTT.

The rearrangement links TRBV7-2 to TRBJ2-1, with D unresolved. With 0 bases removed from V and 4 bases from J, the gap between germline ends came to 10 bases. Germline V gene data show CDR1 as SGHTA and CDR2 as FQGNSA. The CDR3 length is 15 residues. The CDR3 loop reads CASSLAHLPYNEQFF. The CDR3 DNA is TGTGCCAGCAGCTTAGCGCATCTACCTTACAATGAGCAGTTCTTC.

The chain has TRBV5-4 and TRBJ1-1, with a weak D call TRBD1 (6 bases). The V end lost 5 bases, the J end lost 8 bases, and 16 bases lay between the germline ends. CDR1 is SGHNT, CDR2 YYREEE, per germline (reference sequence). CDR3 size: 13 residues. Here the CDR3 reads CASSLGQGLEAFF. CDR3 nucleotides: TGTGCCAGCAGTCTGGGGCAGGGGTTGGAAGCTTTCTTT. Looking up the rest from reference TRBV5-4 and TRBJ1-1 gives the full variable domain: ETGVTQSPTHLIKTRGQQVTLRCSSQSGHNTVSWYQQALGQGPQFIFQYYREEENGRGNFPPRFSGLQFPNYSSELNVNALELDDSALYLCASSLGQGLEAFFGQGTRLTVV.

The J gene is TRBJ2-7, the V gene TRBV7-8; maybe TRBD2 (6 bases). Germline V gene data show CDR1 as SGHVS and CDR2 as FQNEAQ. The V end was cut by 6 bases, the J end by 3 bases, with 18 bases between. The CDR3 contains 15 residues. CDR3 in DNA: TGTGCCAGCAGTCGGGACTCCCGAGGAGACTACGAGCAGTACTTC. This codes for CASSRDSRGDYEQYF.

The chain joins TRBV6-5 to TRBJ2-5; D perhaps matches TRBD1 (5 bases). V lost 7 bases to trimming and J lost 4 bases, with 13 bases between them. Per the germline V gene, CDR1 is MNHEY and CDR2 is SVGAGI. The CDR3 loop spans 13 amino acids. The CDR3 here is CASNKQVGETQYF. CDR3 nucleotide sequence: TGTGCCAGCAACAAACAGGTGGGAGAGACCCAGTACTTC.

The chain joins TRBV30 to TRBJ1-1; D might be TRBD1 (5 bases). Looked up from germline, CDR1 is GTSNPN and CDR2 is SVGIG (reference sequence). CDR3 length: 14 amino acids. Trimming stripped 0 bases from V and 1 base from J, with 9 bases between. CDR3 sequence: CAWSVGAGNTEAFF. In DNA, the CDR3 is TGTGCCTGGAGTGTAGGGGCAGGGAACACTGAAGCTTTCTTT.

This chain uses TRBV7-9 with TRBJ1-2; tentatively, D is TRBD1 (6 bases). Germline-derived CDR1 and CDR2 are SEHNR and FQNEAQ (reference sequence). V lost 1 base, J lost 6 bases, and 12 bases lay in between. The CDR3 has 14 amino acids. As DNA, the CDR3 is TGTGCCAGCAGCTTAGTTGGGCAGGGGAATGGCTACACCTTC. Amino acid sequence: CASSLVGQGNGYTF. Variable domain in full (rest from reference TRBV7-9 and TRBJ1-2): DTGVSQNPRHKITKRGQNVTFRCDPISEHNRLYWYRQTLGQGPEFLTYFQNEAQLEKSRLLSDRFSAERPKGSFSTLEIQRTEQGDSAMYLCASSLVGQGNGYTFGSGTRLTVV.

This chain connects TRBV5-4 to TRBJ2-5; possible D gene TRBD2, 6 bases. Germline V gene data show CDR1 as SGHNT and CDR2 as YYREEE (reference sequence). Trimming pared 5 bases from V and 2 bases from J, leaving 13 bases between. The CDR3 length is 14 residues. The CDR3 coding sequence is TGTGCCAGCAGTCTTCCGGGGGTTCAAGAGACCCAGTACTTC. Its protein is CASSLPGVQETQYF.

V usage is TRBV9 and J usage is TRBJ1-2, with D hard to call. The CDR3 loop spans 14 amino acids. The V end was cut by 0 bases, the J end by 5 bases, with 11 bases between. CDR1 and CDR2 from the germline V gene are SGDLS and YYNGEE. CDR3 bases: TGTGCCAGCAGCGTAGCCCCAGGCACATATGGCTACACCTTC. This sequence encodes CASSVAPGTYGYTF.

The V and J genes are TRBV5-5 and TRBJ1-1, with a tentative D call TRBD1 (5 bases). The CDR3 sequence is 12 residues long. Germline lookup yields CDR1 SGHKS and CDR2 YYEKEE (reference sequence). V was shortened by 4 bases and J by 4 bases, with 8 bases between the two germline ends. The CDR3 sequence is CASSPQGTEAFF. DNA of the CDR3: TGTGCCAGCAGCCCGCAGGGCACTGAAGCTTTCTTT.

The chain is built from TRBV7-9 and TRBJ1-1; D ambiguous. Trimming took off 1 base at V and 5 bases at J, with 14 bases between the two ends. The V gene's germline CDR1 is SEHNR and CDR2 FQNEAQ (reference sequence). The CDR3 spans 15 residues. As DNA, the CDR3 is TGTGCCAGCAGCTTAGAGGCCAGCGGAAGGACTGAAGCTTTCTTT. Its translation: CASSLEASGRTEAFF. The complete variable domain, with remaining parts taken from reference TRBV7-9 and TRBJ1-1, reads DTGVSQNPRHKITKRGQNVTFRCDPISEHNRLYWYRQTLGQGPEFLTYFQNEAQLEKSRLLSDRFSAERPKGSFSTLEIQRTEQGDSAMYLCASSLEASGRTEAFFGQGTRLTVV.

The V and J genes are TRBV7-2 and TRBJ1-1; 7 positions agree with TRBD1. The ends lost 1 base at V and 8 bases at J; junction bases unmatched: 10. The germline V gene has CDR1 SGHTA and CDR2 FQGNSA. This CDR3 region has 15 residues. The CDR3, as DNA: TGTGCCAGCAGCTTAGTGAACAGGGGTCCCAGAGAAGCTTTCTTT. It codes for CASSLVNRGPREAFF.

The chain is built from TRBV6-5 and TRBJ2-1; tentative D call: TRBD1 (5 bases). CDR3 length equals 13 residues. Germline CDR1 and CDR2: MNHEY and SVGAGI. V shed 6 bases and J shed 4 bases, with 10 bases lying between them. The CDR3 sequence is CASRTTAYNEQFF. The CDR3 DNA follows: TGTGCCAGCAGGACGACAGCTTACAATGAGCAGTTCTTC.

The chain is built from TRBV11-2 and TRBJ2-7; TRBD2 might be the D (6 bases). This CDR3 region has 13 residues. Germline-derived CDR1 and CDR2 are SGHAT and FQNNGV. V lost 1 base to trimming and J lost 6 bases, with 10 bases between them. The CDR3 protein is CASSLGGGAEQYF. DNA of the CDR3: TGTGCCAGCAGCTTAGGGGGCGGGGCCGAGCAGTACTTC.

On this clone itself: This same CDR3 is encoded by further DNA sequences in the sample. The chain is built from TRBV5-1 and TRBJ1-6; TRBD1 aligns across 10 bases. The V gene's germline CDR1 is SGHRS and CDR2 YFSETQ. V lost 4 bases, J lost 7 bases, and 5 bases stayed unmatched. This CDR3 is 15 amino acids long. Here the CDR3 DNA reads TGCGCCAGCAGCCTAGGGGACAGGGGAAATTCACCCCTCCACTTT. Its translation: CASSLGDRGNSPLHF.

The rearrangement links TRBV9 to TRBJ2-1; 13 bases line up with TRBD2. CDR3 size: 15 residues. Per germline, CDR1 SGDLS and CDR2 YYNGEE. V shed 3 bases, J shed 5 bases, and the junction held 2 bases outside the gene matches. The CDR3 region has the DNA TGTGCCAGCAGCGCTGGGACTAGCGGGAACAATGAGCAGTTCTTC. This sequence encodes CASSAGTSGNNEQFF.

This chain joins TRBV21-1 and TRBJ2-2; the table names TRBD1, a call not compared with the DNA. TRBV21-1 counts as a pseudogene. The CDR3 is 13 residues long. The CDR3 DNA is TGTGCCAGCAAGGGGACATACACCGGGGAGCTGTTTTTT. Translating gives CASKGTYTGELFF.

The chain links TRBV7-9 to TRBJ2-1, with 13 bases that match TRBD2. The CDR3 has 15 residues. Per germline, CDR1 SEHNR and CDR2 FQNEAQ (reference sequence). The ends lost 4 bases at V and 7 bases at J; junction bases unmatched: 4. CDR3 in DNA: TGTGCCAGCAGCTCCGGGACTAGCGGGAATAATGAGCAGTTCTTC. Amino acid sequence: CASSSGTSGNNEQFF.

V gene TRBV13 combines with J gene TRBJ2-4; D uncertain. CDR3 size: 12 residues. CDR1 is PRHDT and CDR2 is FYEKMQ in the germline V gene (reference sequence). The germline V and J ends were trimmed by 5 bases and 6 bases, with 8 bases remaining between them. The CDR3: CASSDTINIQYF. As DNA, the CDR3 is TGTGCCAGCAGCGACACGATAAACATTCAGTACTTC.

The V gene is TRBV5-6, the J gene TRBJ2-7; the D gene is possibly TRBD1 (5 bases). The CDR3 is 13 residues long. The V gene's germline CDR1 is SGHDT and CDR2 YYEEEE. V shed 4 bases and J shed 0 bases, with 8 bases lying between them. The CDR3 coding sequence is TGTGCCAGCAGCCCTACAGGCTCCTACGAGCAGTACTTC. It codes for CASSPTGSYEQYF.

This clone was recorded once. The rearrangement uses TRBV24-1 and TRBJ2-5; a weak D match, TRBD2 (5 bases). The CDR3 runs 12 residues. V was cut by 9 bases and J by 7 bases, with 14 bases left in between. Per germline, CDR1 KGHDR and CDR2 SFDVKD. The CDR3 coding sequence is TGTGCCACCGTGGACGCCGCGGGGACCCAGTACTTC. Translation gives CATVDAAGTQYF.

As concerns this clone: The sample carries other DNA sequences with the same CDR3. The V gene is TRBV7-2, the J gene TRBJ2-1, with no clear D. CDR1 is SGHTA, CDR2 FQGNSA, per germline. This CDR3 is built from 13 residues. Trimming took off 1 base at V and 5 bases at J, with 6 bases between the two ends. The CDR3 nucleotides read TGTGCCAGCAGCTTAGGTCTTAACAATGAGCAGTTCTTC. It encodes CASSLGLNNEQFF.

The chain has TRBV6-6 and TRBJ1-2; no clear D. The CDR3 length is 14 residues. With 8 bases removed from V and 4 bases from J, the gap between germline ends came to 17 bases. Germline CDR1 is MNHNY and CDR2 is SVGAGI (reference sequence). The CDR3 is CASRWMESSYGYTF. In DNA, the CDR3 is TGTGCCAGCCGGTGGATGGAGAGTTCCTATGGCTACACCTTC.